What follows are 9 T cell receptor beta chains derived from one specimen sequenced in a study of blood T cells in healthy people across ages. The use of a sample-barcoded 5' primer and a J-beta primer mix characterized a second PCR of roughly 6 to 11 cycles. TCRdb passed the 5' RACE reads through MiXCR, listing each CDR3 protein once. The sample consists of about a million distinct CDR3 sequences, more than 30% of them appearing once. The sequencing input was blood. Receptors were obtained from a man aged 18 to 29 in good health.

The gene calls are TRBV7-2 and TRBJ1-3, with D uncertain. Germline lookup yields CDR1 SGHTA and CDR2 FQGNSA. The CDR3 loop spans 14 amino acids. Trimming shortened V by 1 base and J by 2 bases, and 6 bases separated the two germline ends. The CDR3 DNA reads TGTGCCAGCAGCTTAGTAACAGCTGGAAACACCATATATTTT. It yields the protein CASSLVTAGNTIYF.

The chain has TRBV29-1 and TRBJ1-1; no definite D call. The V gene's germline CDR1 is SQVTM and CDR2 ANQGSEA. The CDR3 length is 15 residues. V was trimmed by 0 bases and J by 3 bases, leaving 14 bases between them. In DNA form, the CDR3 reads TGCAGCGTTGAAGATTCGGTACTTAAGGACACTGAAGCTTTCTTT. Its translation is CSVEDSVLKDTEAFF.

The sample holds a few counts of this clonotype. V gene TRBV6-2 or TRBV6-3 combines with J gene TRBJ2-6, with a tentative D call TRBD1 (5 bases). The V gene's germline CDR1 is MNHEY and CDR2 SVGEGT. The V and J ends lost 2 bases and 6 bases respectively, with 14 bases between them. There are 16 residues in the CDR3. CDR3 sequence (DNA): TGTGCCAGCAGTTACCAGGGATCTGCGCTGGCCAACGTCCTGACTTTC. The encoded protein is CASSYQGSALANVLTF.

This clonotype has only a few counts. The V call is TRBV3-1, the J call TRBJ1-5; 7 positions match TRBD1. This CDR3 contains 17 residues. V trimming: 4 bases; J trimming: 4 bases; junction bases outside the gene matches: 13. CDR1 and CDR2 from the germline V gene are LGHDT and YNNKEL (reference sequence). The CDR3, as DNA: TGTGCCAGCAGCCCCAGTCAGGGGGGTGGCCTTAATCAGCCCCAGCATTTT. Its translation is CASSPSQGGGLNQPQHF. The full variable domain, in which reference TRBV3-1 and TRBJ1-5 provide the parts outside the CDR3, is DTAVSQTPKYLVTQMGNDKSIKCEQNLGHDTMYWYKQDSKKFLKIMFSYNNKELIINETVPNRFSPKSPDKAHLNLHINSLELGDSAVYFCASSPSQGGGLNQPQHFGDGTRLSIL.

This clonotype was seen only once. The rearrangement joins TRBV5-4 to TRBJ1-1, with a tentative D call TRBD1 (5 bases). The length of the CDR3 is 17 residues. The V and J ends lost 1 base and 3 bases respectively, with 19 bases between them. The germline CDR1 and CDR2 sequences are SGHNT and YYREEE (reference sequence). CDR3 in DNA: TGTGCCAGCAGCTTGAGGTCAGGGATCGCGCTGGACACTGAAGCTTTCTTT. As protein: CASSLRSGIALDTEAFF.

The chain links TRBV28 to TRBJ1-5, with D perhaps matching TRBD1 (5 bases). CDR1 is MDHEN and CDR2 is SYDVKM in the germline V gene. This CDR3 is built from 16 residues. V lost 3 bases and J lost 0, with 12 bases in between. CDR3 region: CASSFGPGGSNQPQHF. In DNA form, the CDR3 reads TGTGCCAGCAGTTTTGGTCCCGGGGGTAGCAATCAGCCCCAGCATTTT. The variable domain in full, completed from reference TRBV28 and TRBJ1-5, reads DVKVTQSSRYLVKRTGEKVFLECVQDMDHENMFWYRQDPGLGLRLIYFSYDVKMKEKGDIPEGYSVSREKKERFSLILESASTNQTSMYLCASSFGPGGSNQPQHFGDGTRLSIL.

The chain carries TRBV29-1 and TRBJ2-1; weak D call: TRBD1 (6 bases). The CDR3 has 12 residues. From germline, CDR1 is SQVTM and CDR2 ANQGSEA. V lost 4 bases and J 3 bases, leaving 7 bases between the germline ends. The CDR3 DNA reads TGCAGCGTTGGGACAGACTACAATGAGCAGTTCTTC. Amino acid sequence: CSVGTDYNEQFF.

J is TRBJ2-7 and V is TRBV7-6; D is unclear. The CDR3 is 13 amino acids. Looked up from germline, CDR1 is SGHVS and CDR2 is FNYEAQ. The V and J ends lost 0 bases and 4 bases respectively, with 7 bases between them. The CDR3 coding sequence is TGTGCCAGCAGCTTAGCGAACCTGTACGAGCAGTACTTC. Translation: CASSLANLYEQYF.

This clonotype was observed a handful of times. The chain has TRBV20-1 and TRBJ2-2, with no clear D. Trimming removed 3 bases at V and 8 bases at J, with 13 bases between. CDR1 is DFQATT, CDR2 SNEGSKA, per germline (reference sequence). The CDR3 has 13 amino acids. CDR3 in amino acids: CSASGRFTGELFF. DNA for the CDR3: TGCAGTGCTAGTGGCCGGTTTACAGGGGAGCTGTTTTTT.